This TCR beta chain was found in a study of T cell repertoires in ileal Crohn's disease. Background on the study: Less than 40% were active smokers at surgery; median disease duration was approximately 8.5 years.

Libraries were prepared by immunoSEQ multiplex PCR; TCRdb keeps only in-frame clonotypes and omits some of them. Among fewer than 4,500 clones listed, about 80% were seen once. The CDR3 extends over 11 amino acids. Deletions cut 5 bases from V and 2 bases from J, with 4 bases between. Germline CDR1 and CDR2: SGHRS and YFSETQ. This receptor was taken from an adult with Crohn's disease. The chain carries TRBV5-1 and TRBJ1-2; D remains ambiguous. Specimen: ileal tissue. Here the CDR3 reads CASRENYGYTF. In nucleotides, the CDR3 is TGCGCCAGCAGAGAGAACTATGGCTACACCTTC.